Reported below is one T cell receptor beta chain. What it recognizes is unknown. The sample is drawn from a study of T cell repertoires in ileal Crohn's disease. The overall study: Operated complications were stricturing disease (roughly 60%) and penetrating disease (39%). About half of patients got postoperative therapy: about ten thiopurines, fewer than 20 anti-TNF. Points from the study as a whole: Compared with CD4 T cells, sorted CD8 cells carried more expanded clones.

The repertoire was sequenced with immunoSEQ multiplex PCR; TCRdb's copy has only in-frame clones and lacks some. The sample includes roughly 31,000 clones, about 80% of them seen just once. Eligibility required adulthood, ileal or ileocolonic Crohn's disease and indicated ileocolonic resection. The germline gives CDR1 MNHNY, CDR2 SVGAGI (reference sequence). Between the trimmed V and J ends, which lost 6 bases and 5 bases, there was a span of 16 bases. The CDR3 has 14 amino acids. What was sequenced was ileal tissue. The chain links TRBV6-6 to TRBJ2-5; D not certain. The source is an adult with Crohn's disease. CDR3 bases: TGTGCCAGCAGAAGAAGCCTAGATTTGGAGACCCAGTACTTC. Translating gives CASRRSLDLETQYF.